This T cell receptor (beta chain) is from a study of T cell clones after liver transplantation. CDR3 size: 14 residues. The J segment lost 8 bases and the V segment lost 5 bases, leaving 5 bases of the junction unmatched. Germline V gene sequence: CDR1 SEHNR, CDR2 FQNEAQ (reference sequence). CD3+CD4+ and CD3+CD8+ cells were FACS-sorted from thawed unstimulated PBMCs. TCRdb's copy holds only in-frame clones and misses some; the assay was immunoSEQ multiplex PCR. Here the sample spans some 20,000 clones, about 77% being singletons. The chain couples TRBV7-9 to TRBJ2-2; 10 bases map to TRBD1. The input for sequencing was CD8+ T cells from blood, taken roughly 56 months after liver transplant. The TCR sequence derives from a human patient who received a liver transplant. Some T cells may trace back to the graft donor. The CDR3 spells CASSLGQGSGELFF. The CDR3 bases are TGTGCCAGCAGCCTGGGACAGGGGTCGGGGGAGCTGTTTTTT.